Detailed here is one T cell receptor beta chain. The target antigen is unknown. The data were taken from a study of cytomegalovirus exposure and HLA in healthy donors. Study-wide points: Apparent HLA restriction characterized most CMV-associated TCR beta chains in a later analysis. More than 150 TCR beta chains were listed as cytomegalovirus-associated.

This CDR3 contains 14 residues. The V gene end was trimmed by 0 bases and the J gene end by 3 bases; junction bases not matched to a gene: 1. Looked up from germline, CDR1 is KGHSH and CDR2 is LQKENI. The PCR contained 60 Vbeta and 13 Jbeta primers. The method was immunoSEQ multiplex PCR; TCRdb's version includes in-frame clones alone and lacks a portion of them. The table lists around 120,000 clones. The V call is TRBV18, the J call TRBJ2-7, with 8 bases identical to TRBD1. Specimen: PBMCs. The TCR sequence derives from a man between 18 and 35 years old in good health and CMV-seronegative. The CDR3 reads CASSPPGTGYEQYF. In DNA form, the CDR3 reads TGTGCCAGCTCACCACCGGGGACAGGCTACGAGCAGTACTTC.